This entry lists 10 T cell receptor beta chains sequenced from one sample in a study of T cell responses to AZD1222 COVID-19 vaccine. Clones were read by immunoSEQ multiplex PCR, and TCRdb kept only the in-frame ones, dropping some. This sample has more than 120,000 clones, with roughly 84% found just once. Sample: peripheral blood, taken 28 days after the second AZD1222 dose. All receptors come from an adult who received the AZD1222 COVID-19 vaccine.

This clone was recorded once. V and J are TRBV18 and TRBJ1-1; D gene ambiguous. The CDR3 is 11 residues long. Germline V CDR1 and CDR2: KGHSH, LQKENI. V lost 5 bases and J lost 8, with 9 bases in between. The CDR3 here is CASSAGREAFF. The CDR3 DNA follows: TGTGCCAGCTCAGCTGGGAGAGAAGCTTTCTTT.

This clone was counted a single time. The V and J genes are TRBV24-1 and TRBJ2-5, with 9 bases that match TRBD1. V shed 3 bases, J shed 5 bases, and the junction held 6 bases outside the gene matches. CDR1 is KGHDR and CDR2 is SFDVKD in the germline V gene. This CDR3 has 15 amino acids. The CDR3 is CATSDPGQGTETQYF. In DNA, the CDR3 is TGTGCCACCAGTGATCCGGGACAGGGCACGGAGACCCAGTACTTC.

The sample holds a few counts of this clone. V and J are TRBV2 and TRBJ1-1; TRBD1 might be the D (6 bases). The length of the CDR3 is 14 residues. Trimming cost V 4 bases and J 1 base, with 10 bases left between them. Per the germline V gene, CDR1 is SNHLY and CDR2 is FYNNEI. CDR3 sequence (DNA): TGTGCCAGCAGTGGACAGGTGACGAACACTGAAGCTTTCTTT. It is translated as CASSGQVTNTEAFF.

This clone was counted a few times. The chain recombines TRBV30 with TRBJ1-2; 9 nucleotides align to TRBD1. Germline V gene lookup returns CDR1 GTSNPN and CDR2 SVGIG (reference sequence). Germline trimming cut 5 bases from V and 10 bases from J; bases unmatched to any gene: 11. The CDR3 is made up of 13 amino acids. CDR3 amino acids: CAWGRDRVAVYTF. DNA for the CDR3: TGTGCCTGGGGTCGGGACAGGGTTGCGGTCTACACCTTC.

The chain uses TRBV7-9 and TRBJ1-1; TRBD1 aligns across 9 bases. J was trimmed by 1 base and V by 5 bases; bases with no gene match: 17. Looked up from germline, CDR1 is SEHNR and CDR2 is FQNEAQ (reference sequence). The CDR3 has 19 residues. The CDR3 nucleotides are TGTGCCAGCAGCCCTCCACGACAGGGGGTGAGTAGTAGGAACACTGAAGCTTTCTTT. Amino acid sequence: CASSPPRQGVSSRNTEAFF.

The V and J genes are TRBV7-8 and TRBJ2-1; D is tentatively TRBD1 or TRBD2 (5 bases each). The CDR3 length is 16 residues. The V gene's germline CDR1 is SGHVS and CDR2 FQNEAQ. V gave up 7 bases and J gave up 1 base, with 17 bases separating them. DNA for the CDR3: TGTGCCAGCAACACCTTCCAGGGAGAATCCTACAATGAGCAGTTCTTC. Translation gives CASNTFQGESYNEQFF. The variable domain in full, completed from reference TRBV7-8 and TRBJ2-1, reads GAGVSQSPRYKVAKRGQDVALRCDPISGHVSLFWYQQALGQGPEFLTYFQNEAQLDKSGLPSDRFFAERPEGSVSTLKIQRTQQEDSAVYLCASNTFQGESYNEQFFGPGTRLTVL.

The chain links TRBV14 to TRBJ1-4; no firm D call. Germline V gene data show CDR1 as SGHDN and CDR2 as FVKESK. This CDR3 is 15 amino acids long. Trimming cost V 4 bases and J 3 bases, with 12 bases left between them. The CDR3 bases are TGTGCCAGCAGCCCACAAGCCACAGCTAATGAAAAACTGTTTTTT. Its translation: CASSPQATANEKLFF.

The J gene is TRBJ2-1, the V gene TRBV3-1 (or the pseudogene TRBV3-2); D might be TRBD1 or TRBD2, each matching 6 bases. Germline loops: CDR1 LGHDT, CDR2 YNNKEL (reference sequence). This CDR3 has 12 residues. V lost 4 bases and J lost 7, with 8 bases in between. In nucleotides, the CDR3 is TGTGCCAGCAGCCGGGGGGCTAATGAGCAGTTCTTC. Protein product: CASSRGANEQFF.

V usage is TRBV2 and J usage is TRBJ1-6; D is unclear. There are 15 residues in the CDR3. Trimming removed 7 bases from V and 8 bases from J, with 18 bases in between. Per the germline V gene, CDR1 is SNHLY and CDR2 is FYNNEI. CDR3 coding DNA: TGTGCCAGCACCGGACTGTCGGTTGTGGATTCACCCCTCCACTTT. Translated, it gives CASTGLSVVDSPLHF.

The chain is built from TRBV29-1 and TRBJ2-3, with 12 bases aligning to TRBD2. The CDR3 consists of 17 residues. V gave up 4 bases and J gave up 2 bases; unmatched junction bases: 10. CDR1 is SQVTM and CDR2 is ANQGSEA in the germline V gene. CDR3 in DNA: TGCAGCGTTGGGGGGCCCTCTAGCGGGGGGGCCACAGATACGCAGTATTTT. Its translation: CSVGGPSSGGATDTQYF.